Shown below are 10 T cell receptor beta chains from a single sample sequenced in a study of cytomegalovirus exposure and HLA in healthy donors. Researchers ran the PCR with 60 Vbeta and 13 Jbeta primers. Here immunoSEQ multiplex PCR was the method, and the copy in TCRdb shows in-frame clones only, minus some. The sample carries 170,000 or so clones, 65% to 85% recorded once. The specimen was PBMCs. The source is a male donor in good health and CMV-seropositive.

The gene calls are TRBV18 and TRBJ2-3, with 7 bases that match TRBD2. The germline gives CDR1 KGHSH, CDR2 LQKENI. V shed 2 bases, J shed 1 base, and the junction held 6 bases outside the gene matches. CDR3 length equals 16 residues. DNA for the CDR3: TGTGCCAGCTCACCAACCGGGGCGGGAGGCACAGATACGCAGTATTTT. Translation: CASSPTGAGGTDTQYF.

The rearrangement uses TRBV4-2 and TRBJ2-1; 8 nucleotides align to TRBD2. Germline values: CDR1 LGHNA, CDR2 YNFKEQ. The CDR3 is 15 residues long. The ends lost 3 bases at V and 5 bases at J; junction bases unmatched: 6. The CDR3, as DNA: TGTGCCAGCAGCCACCTTAGCGGGATAAACAATGAGCAGTTCTTC. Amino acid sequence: CASSHLSGINNEQFF.

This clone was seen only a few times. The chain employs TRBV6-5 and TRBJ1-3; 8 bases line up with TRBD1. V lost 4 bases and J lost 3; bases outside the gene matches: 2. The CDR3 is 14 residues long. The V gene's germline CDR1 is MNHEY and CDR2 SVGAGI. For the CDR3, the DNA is TGTGCCAGCAGTTTGGACAGGGTTGGAAACACCATATATTTT. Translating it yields CASSLDRVGNTIYF.

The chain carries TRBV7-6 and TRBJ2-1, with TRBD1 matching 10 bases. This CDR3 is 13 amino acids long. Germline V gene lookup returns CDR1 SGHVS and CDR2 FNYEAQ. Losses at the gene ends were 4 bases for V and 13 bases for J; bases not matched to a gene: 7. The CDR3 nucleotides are TGTGCCAGCAGCTCTGACAGGGGGCGAATCCAGTTCTTC. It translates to CASSSDRGRIQFF.

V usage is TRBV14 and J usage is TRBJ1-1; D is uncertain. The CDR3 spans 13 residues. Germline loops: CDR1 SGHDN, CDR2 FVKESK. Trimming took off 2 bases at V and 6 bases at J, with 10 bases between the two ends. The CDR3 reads CASSQLSGSEAFF. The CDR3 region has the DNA TGTGCCAGCAGCCAACTCTCAGGATCTGAAGCTTTCTTT. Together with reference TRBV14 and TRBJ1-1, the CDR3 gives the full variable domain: EAGVTQFPSHSVIEKGQTVTLRCDPISGHDNLYWYRRVMGKEIKFLLHFVKESKQDESGMPNNRFLAERTGGTYSTLKVQPAELEDSGVYFCASSQLSGSEAFFGQGTRLTVV.

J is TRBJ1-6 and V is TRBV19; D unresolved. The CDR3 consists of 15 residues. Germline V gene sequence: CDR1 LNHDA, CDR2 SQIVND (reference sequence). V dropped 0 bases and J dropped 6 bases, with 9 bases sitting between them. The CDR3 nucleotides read TGTGCCAGTAGTATAGATCGAGGGATTAATTCACCCCTCCACTTT. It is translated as CASSIDRGINSPLHF.

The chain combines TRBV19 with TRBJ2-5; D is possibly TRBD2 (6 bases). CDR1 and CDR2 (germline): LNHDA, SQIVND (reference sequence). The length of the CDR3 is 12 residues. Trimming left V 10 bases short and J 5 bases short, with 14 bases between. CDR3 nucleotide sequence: TGTGCCACCACTGGGGGGACGGAGACCCAGTACTTC. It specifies CATTGGTETQYF.

The CDR3: CASSLYSGTASSYEQYF. The CDR3 DNA sequence: TGTGCCAGCAGCCTCTACTCCGGGACTGCGAGCTCCTACGAGCAGTACTTC. J is TRBJ2-7 and V is TRBV7-9, with D possibly being TRBD2 (6 bases). The CDR3 runs 17 residues. Germline values: CDR1 SEHNR, CDR2 FQNEAQ (reference sequence). The ends were cut back, 5 bases at V and 0 bases at J, with 20 bases in the middle.

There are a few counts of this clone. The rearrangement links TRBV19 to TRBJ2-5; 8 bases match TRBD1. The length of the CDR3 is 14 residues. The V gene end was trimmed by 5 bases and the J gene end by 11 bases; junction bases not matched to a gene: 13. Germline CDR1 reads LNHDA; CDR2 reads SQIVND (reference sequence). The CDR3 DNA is TGTGCCAGTAGTCCACGGACAGGGCTGAGGGAGCAGTACTTC. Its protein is CASSPRTGLREQYF.

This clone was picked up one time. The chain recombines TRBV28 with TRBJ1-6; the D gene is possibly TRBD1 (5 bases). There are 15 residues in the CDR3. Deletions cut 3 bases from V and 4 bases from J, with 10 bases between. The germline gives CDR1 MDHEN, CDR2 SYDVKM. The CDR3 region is CASSLGQRYNSPLHF. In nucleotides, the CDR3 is TGTGCCAGCAGTTTGGGGCAGAGATATAATTCACCCCTCCACTTT.